Following are 26 T cell receptor beta chains from one sample sequenced in a study of beta chain features in type 1 diabetes. Their recognized antigens are unknown. Study-wide points: People with Type 1 diabetes carried modestly yet significantly shorter TCRB CDR3s in all four CD4+ subsets.

What was sequenced were expressed TCRB transcripts, since all of the isolated RNA had been reverse transcribed. The table came from immunoSEQ multiplex PCR; TCRdb's copy has only in-frame clones and leaves some out. The table includes about 650,000 clones, 9.5% to 15% detected once. What was sequenced was naive CD4+ T cells from blood. The receptors originated from a man younger than 45 with type 1 diabetes.

The gene calls are TRBV5-1 and TRBJ2-1, with D perhaps matching TRBD1 or TRBD2 (5 bases each). V was clipped by 7 bases and J by 0 bases, with 17 bases between them. Germline CDR1 reads SGHRS; CDR2 reads YFSETQ. The CDR3 consists of 16 residues. The CDR3 loop reads CASSQTGTSSYNEQFF. The CDR3 DNA is TGCGCCAGCTCCCAGACCGGGACGAGCTCCTACAATGAGCAGTTCTTC.

The sample holds a few counts of this clone. This chain connects TRBV7-2 to TRBJ2-7, with D perhaps TRBD1 (6 bases). The CDR3 loop spans 14 amino acids. The V gene lost 4 bases and the J gene lost 5 bases, with 15 bases spanning the gap. Germline V gene data show CDR1 as SGHTA and CDR2 as FQGNSA. The CDR3 sequence is CASSSNRVSNEQYF. The CDR3 bases are TGTGCCAGCAGCTCAAACAGGGTGAGCAACGAGCAGTACTTC. The variable domain in full, completed from reference TRBV7-2 and TRBJ2-7, reads GAGVSQSPSNKVTEKGKDVELRCDPISGHTALYWYRQSLGQGLEFLIYFQGNSAPDKSGLPSDRFSAERTGGSVSTLTIQRTQQEDSAVYLCASSSNRVSNEQYFGPGTRLTVT.

The chain uses TRBV10-3 and TRBJ2-3; 9 bases are a match to TRBD2. This CDR3 is 15 amino acids long. Per the germline V gene, CDR1 is ENHRY and CDR2 is SYGVKD. Trimming cost V 3 bases and J 2 bases; bases outside gene matches: 3. The CDR3 region is CAISDLAGPTDTQYF. CDR3 bases: TGTGCCATCAGTGACCTAGCGGGACCCACAGATACGCAGTATTTT.

This clone has only a few counts. The chain joins TRBV19 to TRBJ2-7, with D uncertain. The V end lost 4 bases, the J end lost 7 bases, and 5 bases lay between the germline ends. The length of the CDR3 is 10 residues. The V gene's germline CDR1 is LNHDA and CDR2 SQIVND (reference sequence). This CDR3 reads CASSTGEQYF. CDR3 nucleotides: TGTGCCAGTAGTACTGGGGAGCAGTACTTC. The full variable domain, completed using reference TRBV19 and TRBJ2-7, is DGGITQSPKYLFRKEGQNVTLSCEQNLNHDAMYWYRQDPGQGLRLIYYSQIVNDFQKGDIAEGYSVSREKKESFPLTVTSAQKNPTAFYLCASSTGEQYFGPGTRLTVT.

V gene TRBV6-5 combines with J gene TRBJ1-2; D uncertain. The germline gives CDR1 MNHEY, CDR2 SVGAGI. The ends were cut back, 6 bases at V and 4 bases at J, with 12 bases in the middle. There are 13 residues in the CDR3. CDR3 in DNA: TGTGCCAGCAGCCCCCGGAGGTCCTATGGCTACACCTTC. Translating gives CASSPRRSYGYTF.

This clone occurred a few times. The chain carries TRBV19 and TRBJ1-5, with TRBD1 as a possible D gene (5 bases). V was trimmed by 7 bases and J by 3 bases, leaving 16 bases between them. The CDR3 spans 15 residues. Germline CDR1 LNHDA, CDR2 SQIVND (reference sequence). CDR3 bases: TGTGCCAGTACCCCAAATTCAGGGCTCAATCAGCCCCAGCATTTT. Translated, it gives CASTPNSGLNQPQHF.

This sequence joins TRBV7-2 and TRBJ2-3, with D maybe TRBD2 (5 bases). In germline, CDR1 is SGHTA, CDR2 FQGNSA. V gave up 6 bases and J gave up 2 bases, with 12 bases separating them. The CDR3 runs 14 residues. The CDR3 nucleotides are TGTGCCAGCAGTCCCGGGATCACCACAGATACGCAGTATTTT. This gives the protein CASSPGITTDTQYF.

A few counts support this clone. The chain joins TRBV11-2 to TRBJ1-1; unclear D gene. Per the germline V gene, CDR1 is SGHAT and CDR2 is FQNNGV. The CDR3 has 13 residues. Trimming removed 4 bases at V and 1 base at J, with 7 bases between. The CDR3 protein is CASSSTQNTEAFF. The CDR3 nucleotides read TGTGCCAGCAGCTCCACTCAGAACACTGAAGCTTTCTTT.

This clone was counted between two and nine times. The chain uses TRBV25-1 and TRBJ2-7, with 7 bases fitting TRBD1. J was trimmed by 7 bases and V by 3 bases; bases with no gene match: 3. This CDR3 is built from 12 residues. Germline CDR1 MGHDK, CDR2 SYGVNS. CDR3 coding DNA: TGTGCCAGCAGTGAGTACAGGGGTGAGCAGTACTTC. Protein: CASSEYRGEQYF.

The chain joins TRBV6-5 to TRBJ2-5; D gene unclear. Between the trimmed V and J ends, which lost 5 bases and 2 bases, there was a span of 12 bases. The CDR3 is 14 amino acids. Germline assignment: CDR1 MNHEY and CDR2 SVGAGI. CDR3 sequence reads: CASSDREGQETQYF. CDR3 nucleotides: TGTGCCAGCAGTGATAGGGAAGGTCAAGAGACCCAGTACTTC.

This chain links TRBV18 with TRBJ2-7; D may be TRBD1 (6 bases). Germline CDR1 reads KGHSH; CDR2 reads LQKENI. The CDR3 loop spans 16 amino acids. V was cut by 3 bases and J by 5 bases, with 20 bases left in between. The DNA for the CDR3 is TGTGCCAGCTCACCCGTCTATAGGGGGATCGCGGACGAGCAGTACTTC. It is translated as CASSPVYRGIADEQYF.

The table lists this clone with a few counts. The chain links TRBV2 to TRBJ1-5, with D unresolved. V dropped 7 bases and J dropped 7 bases, with 20 bases sitting between them. CDR1 SNHLY and CDR2 FYNNEI come from the germline V gene. CDR3 length: 15 amino acids. CDR3 DNA: TGTGCCAGCACTACCCTCAGGAGCTCGAAGCAGCCCCAGCATTTT. This gives the protein CASTTLRSSKQPQHF.

Only a few counts were recorded for this clone. V gene TRBV2 combines with J gene TRBJ2-3; D is unclear. Trimming took off 2 bases at V and 6 bases at J, with 6 bases between the two ends. The germline V gene has CDR1 SNHLY and CDR2 FYNNEI. The CDR3 runs 12 residues. CDR3 protein: CASSEFGDTQYF. The CDR3 bases are TGTGCCAGCAGTGAATTTGGGGATACGCAGTATTTT.

This clone showed up just a few times. This chain joins TRBV7-9 and TRBJ1-1; D might be TRBD1 (5 bases). Germline V gene lookup returns CDR1 SEHNR and CDR2 FQNEAQ (reference sequence). The CDR3 sequence is 15 residues long. V lost 0 bases and J lost 1, with 9 bases in between. CDR3 amino acids: CASSLAAGRNTEAFF. For the CDR3, the DNA is TGTGCCAGCAGCTTAGCGGCAGGGAGGAACACTGAAGCTTTCTTT.

This clone was seen a few times. The chain uses TRBV7-2 and TRBJ2-7; D remains unclear. Trimming left V 1 base short and J 5 bases short, with 15 bases between. The CDR3 is made up of 15 amino acids. The germline V gene has CDR1 SGHTA and CDR2 FQGNSA. CDR3 DNA sequence: TGTGCCAGCAGCTTAGAGTTCAACCCCAGGAACGAGCAGTACTTC. Amino acids: CASSLEFNPRNEQYF.

This clone was seen more than once but under ten times. The CDR3 DNA sequence: TGTGCCAGCAACGCCGGGGGCACTAATGAAAAACTGTTTTTT. Its protein is CASNAGGTNEKLFF. The gene calls are TRBV9 and TRBJ1-4; D is perhaps TRBD1 (6 bases). Trimming removed 6 bases at V and 2 bases at J, with 11 bases between. CDR3 length: 14 residues. The V gene's germline CDR1 is SGDLS and CDR2 YYNGEE.

This clone occurred a few times. The genes are TRBV5-6 and TRBJ2-3; tentative D call: TRBD2 (6 bases). CDR1 is SGHDT and CDR2 is YYEEEE in the germline V gene. The germline V and J ends were trimmed by 4 bases and 0 bases, with 9 bases remaining between them. The CDR3 spans 14 residues. The CDR3 protein is CASSLGTSTDTQYF. The CDR3 DNA reads as TGTGCCAGCAGCCTTGGGACTAGCACAGATACGCAGTATTTT.

V gene TRBV30 combines with J gene TRBJ2-7; D gene uncertain. Looked up from germline, CDR1 is GTSNPN and CDR2 is SVGIG (reference sequence). This CDR3 has 14 amino acids. The V end was cut by 3 bases, the J end by 2 bases, with 14 bases between. The CDR3 DNA sequence: TGTGCCTGGAGGGGCCTAGGGCGAGCCTACGAGCAGTACTTC. As protein: CAWRGLGRAYEQYF.

The chain links TRBV10-3 to TRBJ2-7; 8 bases align to TRBD1. In germline, CDR1 is ENHRY, CDR2 SYGVKD. Unmatched junction bases numbered 6, after V lost 5 bases and J lost 6 bases. CDR3 length: 13 residues. The CDR3 sequence: CAISLQGAREQYF. CDR3 coding DNA: TGTGCCATCAGTCTGCAGGGGGCACGCGAGCAGTACTTC.

This clone was picked up a small number of times. The rearrangement joins TRBV9 to TRBJ2-1, with TRBD1 matching over 11 bases. V gave up 4 bases and J gave up 3 bases; unmatched junction bases: 6. Germline CDR1 SGDLS, CDR2 YYNGEE. CDR3 length equals 16 residues. DNA for the CDR3: TGTGCCAGCAGCCTCGTGGGACAGGGGGGCTACAATGAGCAGTTCTTC. Protein: CASSLVGQGGYNEQFF.

This clone was detected only a few times. The sample holds other DNA sequences that translate to the same CDR3. The J gene is TRBJ1-5, the V gene TRBV30; tentative D call: TRBD1 (5 bases). Germline CDR1 and CDR2: GTSNPN and SVGIG (reference sequence). The germline V and J ends were trimmed by 2 bases and 1 base, with 6 bases remaining between them. This CDR3 is 13 amino acids long. Here the CDR3 reads CAWSRGSNQPQHF. The CDR3 DNA sequence: TGTGCCTGGAGTCGGGGGAGCAATCAGCCCCAGCATTTT.

The rearrangement joins TRBV9 to TRBJ2-1; D may be TRBD1 (6 bases). V lost 7 bases, J lost 6 bases, and 17 bases lay in between. Germline-derived CDR1 and CDR2 are SGDLS and YYNGEE. The CDR3 spans 14 residues. Here the CDR3 DNA reads TGTGCCAGCGGAGCCCCGGACAGCCTCAATGAGCAGTTCTTC. This codes for CASGAPDSLNEQFF.

This clone was found a few times. J is TRBJ2-3 and V is TRBV18; no definite D call. Trimming left V 1 base short and J 6 bases short, with 11 bases between. Per germline, CDR1 KGHSH and CDR2 LQKENI. This CDR3 comprises 14 residues. CDR3 in amino acids: CASSPQGLLDTQYF. CDR3 nucleotide sequence: TGTGCCAGCTCACCACAGGGCCTATTGGATACGCAGTATTTT.

Only a few counts were recorded for this clone. The chain uses TRBV29-1 and TRBJ1-5; TRBD1 is a possible D gene (6 bases). CDR3 length: 13 amino acids. Trimming cost V 5 bases and J 4 bases, with 12 bases left between them. The germline V gene has CDR1 SQVTM and CDR2 ANQGSEA. In DNA, the CDR3 is TGCAGCGTTTATGAAGGGGGTAATCAGCCCCAGCATTTT. This translates into CSVYEGGNQPQHF.

This clone was detected only a few times. This chain connects TRBV7-9 to TRBJ2-7; D ambiguous. There are 14 residues in the CDR3. Germline CDR1 is SEHNR and CDR2 is FQNEAQ (reference sequence). With 2 bases removed from V and 1 base from J, the gap between germline ends came to 9 bases. As DNA, the CDR3 is TGTGCCAGCAGCTTAAGGGCGAGTTCCTACGAGCAGTACTTC. It yields the protein CASSLRASSYEQYF.

This clone came up a few times. The V gene is TRBV6-1, the J gene TRBJ1-2, with D perhaps matching TRBD1 (6 bases). Trimming took off 3 bases at V and 6 bases at J, with 11 bases between the two ends. The CDR3 consists of 13 residues. Per germline, CDR1 MNHNS and CDR2 SASEGT. The CDR3 DNA reads as TGTGCCAGCAGTGAGACAGGCGGAGATGGCTACACCTTC. This gives the protein CASSETGGDGYTF.